This TCR beta chain was obtained from a study of T cell repertoires in cytomegalovirus infection. TCRdb used MiXCR to reprocess the reads, holding one entry per CDR3 protein. This table has under 450,000 distinct CDR3 sequences, roughly 34% appearing once. The CDR3 consists of 16 residues. Between the trimmed V and J ends, which lost 3 bases and 0 bases, there was a span of 12 bases. Regarding this clonotype: The target antigen is unknown.

The chain employs TRBV12-3 or TRBV12-4 and TRBJ1-3; no firm D call. This TCR derives from a human donor in good health (CMV status not recorded). Some clones in this sample may be carry-over from other donors' samples. The sequenced sample was cultured PBMCs, obtained from culture after CMV antigen stimulation. The CDR3 nucleotides are TGTGCCAGCAGTTTGGAACTTCTAGGCTCTGGAAACACCATATATTTT. Its protein is CASSLELLGSGNTIYF.